The 26 T cell receptor beta chains below all came from one sample that was sequenced in a study of cytomegalovirus exposure and HLA in healthy donors. The PCR was carried out with 60 Vbeta primers and 13 Jbeta primers. Using immunoSEQ multiplex PCR, the repertoire was profiled, and TCRdb retains in-frame clones only, with some absent. This sample has approximately 130,000 clones, with around 78% found just once. The sample was PBMCs. These receptors all stem from a woman in her 50s in good health and CMV-seronegative.

In this sample, this clone turned up once. The J gene is TRBJ2-7, the V gene TRBV27; a possible D gene is TRBD2 (6 bases). Germline loops: CDR1 MNHEY, CDR2 SMNVEV (reference sequence). This CDR3 has 14 amino acids. Trimming left V 5 bases short and J 7 bases short, with 18 bases between. CDR3 bases: TGTGCCAGCAGTCCAAACGGGACTCCCAGAGAGCAGTACTTC. It yields the protein CASSPNGTPREQYF.

CDR3 sequence (DNA): TGTGCCAGCAGCCTCATGGGGCAGGGCGGCGAGCAGTACTTC. It translates to CASSLMGQGGEQYF. The chain employs TRBV14 and TRBJ2-7, with D maybe TRBD1 (5 bases). V shed 4 bases and J shed 6 bases, with 16 bases lying between them. Per the germline V gene, CDR1 is SGHDN and CDR2 is FVKESK. The length of the CDR3 is 14 residues.

The chain is built from TRBV4-2 and TRBJ2-7, with TRBD2 matching over 7 bases. Unmatched junction bases numbered 10, after V lost 1 base and J lost 4 bases. Germline CDR1 reads LGHNA; CDR2 reads YNFKEQ. The CDR3 length is 16 residues. For the CDR3, the DNA is TGTGCCAGCAGCCAAGGGACCAGCGGGATCCGGTACGAGCAGTACTTC. It specifies CASSQGTSGIRYEQYF.

The J gene is TRBJ2-7, the V gene TRBV27; D gene ambiguous. Germline V gene data show CDR1 as MNHEY and CDR2 as SMNVEV (reference sequence). Trimming cost V 5 bases and J 7 bases, with 15 bases left between them. This CDR3 has 13 residues. The CDR3 is CASSRSSSGEQYV. CDR3 bases: TGTGCCAGCAGTCGCAGTTCATCGGGTGAGCAGTACGTC.

V gene TRBV15 combines with J gene TRBJ2-7; D gene unclear. The germline CDR1 and CDR2 sequences are LNHNV and YYDKDF (reference sequence). Trimming shortened V by 0 bases and J by 3 bases, and 3 bases separated the two germline ends. The CDR3 covers 12 residues. The CDR3 nucleotides are TGTGCCACCAGCAGAGACGGCTACGAGCAGTACTTC. Its translation is CATSRDGYEQYF. The full variable domain, with the rest looked up from reference TRBV15 and TRBJ2-7, is DAMVIQNPRYQVTQFGKPVTLSCSQTLNHNVMYWYQQKSSQAPKLLFHYYDKDFNNEADTPDNFQSRRPNTSFCFLDIRSPGLGDTAMYLCATSRDGYEQYFGPGTRLTVT.

The genes are TRBV5-6 and TRBJ2-7; D not resolved. V shed 0 bases and J shed 7 bases, with 11 bases lying between them. The CDR3 runs to 13 residues. The germline V gene has CDR1 SGHDT and CDR2 YYEEEE. The CDR3 nucleotides read TGTGCCAGCAGCTTGGCTGCGGTAGTGGAGCAGTACTTC. The encoded protein is CASSLAAVVEQYF.

The rearrangement joins TRBV7-9 to TRBJ2-1, with TRBD2 matching over 9 bases. The CDR3 loop spans 17 amino acids. Germline CDR1 and CDR2: SEHNR and FQNEAQ (reference sequence). V lost 5 bases to trimming and J lost 3 bases; unmatched junction nucleotides: 11. The CDR3 here is CASSPKSTSGFYNEQFF. In DNA, the CDR3 is TGTGCCAGCAGCCCCAAGTCCACTAGCGGGTTCTACAATGAGCAGTTCTTC.

J is TRBJ2-3 and V is TRBV28; 7 bases line up with TRBD1. The V gene end was trimmed by 5 bases and the J gene end by 4 bases; junction bases not matched to a gene: 9. CDR1 and CDR2 from the germline V gene are MDHEN and SYDVKM. The CDR3 totals 15 residues. The CDR3 spells CASSPLDRAADTQYF. The CDR3 bases are TGTGCCAGCAGTCCTTTAGACAGGGCGGCAGATACGCAGTATTTT. The entire variable domain, with the rest obtained from reference TRBV28 and TRBJ2-3, is as follows: DVKVTQSSRYLVKRTGEKVFLECVQDMDHENMFWYRQDPGLGLRLIYFSYDVKMKEKGDIPEGYSVSREKKERFSLILESASTNQTSMYLCASSPLDRAADTQYFGPGTRLTVL.

For the CDR3, the DNA is TGTGCCAGCAGGCTCGGGTTGTCCTACAATGAGCAGTTCTTC. Translated, it gives CASRLGLSYNEQFF. This chain links TRBV2 with TRBJ2-1; D gene unclear. The CDR3 is 14 residues long. Germline assignment: CDR1 SNHLY and CDR2 FYNNEI. V was trimmed by 6 bases and J by 1 base, leaving 10 bases between them.

This chain connects TRBV2 to TRBJ2-6; 10 bases are shared with TRBD1. CDR1 is SNHLY, CDR2 FYNNEI, per germline. The CDR3 is made up of 17 amino acids. Trimming cost V 4 bases and J 2 bases; bases outside gene matches: 5. The CDR3 spells CASSGGQGGTGANVLTF. DNA for the CDR3: TGTGCCAGCAGTGGCGGACAGGGGGGAACTGGGGCCAACGTCCTGACTTTC.

As concerns this clone: Other DNA sequences in the same sample also yield this CDR3. The chain has TRBV5-1 and TRBJ1-1, with D maybe TRBD1 (5 bases). V was pared by 3 bases and J by 1 base, with 10 bases between. The CDR3 covers 14 residues. Germline V gene data show CDR1 as SGHRS and CDR2 as YFSETQ. CDR3 DNA sequence: TGCGCCAGCAGCTCAGGGCCGGGGAACACTGAAGCTTTCTTT. It translates to CASSSGPGNTEAFF.

The chain recombines TRBV5-1 with TRBJ2-1; TRBD1 aligns across 8 bases. V was clipped by 4 bases and J by 2 bases; unmatched bases: 8. This CDR3 is built from 16 residues. Germline CDR1 and CDR2: SGHRS and YFSETQ. CDR3 loop: CASSPRTGKAYNEQFF. The CDR3 region has the DNA TGCGCCAGCAGCCCACGGACAGGGAAGGCCTACAATGAGCAGTTCTTC.

As DNA, the CDR3 is TGTGCCAGCAGTGATGTGGGGAGGACCGGCAATGAGCAGTTCTTC. As protein: CASSDVGRTGNEQFF. This chain connects TRBV6-4 to TRBJ2-1, with D perhaps TRBD2 (6 bases). V gave up 3 bases and J gave up 6 bases, with 15 bases separating them. CDR1 and CDR2 from the germline V gene are MRHNA and SNTAGT. There are 15 residues in the CDR3.

V is TRBV9 and J is TRBJ2-5; weak D call: TRBD1 (6 bases). Germline lookup yields CDR1 SGDLS and CDR2 YYNGEE. This CDR3 is built from 14 residues. V lost 4 bases and J lost 5, with 15 bases in between. The CDR3 sequence is CASSPSGQLETQYF. The CDR3 DNA reads TGTGCCAGCAGCCCCTCAGGACAGTTGGAGACCCAGTACTTC. The whole variable domain, filled in from reference TRBV9 and TRBJ2-5, reads DSGVTQTPKHLITATGQRVTLRCSPRSGDLSVYWYQQSLDQGLQFLIQYYNGEERAKGNILERFSAQQFPDLHSELNLSSLELGDSALYFCASSPSGQLETQYFGPGTRLLVL.

This chain joins TRBV18 and TRBJ1-1; D is undetermined. V dropped 4 bases and J dropped 1 base, with 10 bases sitting between them. CDR1 KGHSH and CDR2 LQKENI come from the germline V gene. The CDR3 has 14 amino acids. The chain's CDR3 is CASSLNTGNTEAFF. For the CDR3, the DNA is TGTGCCAGCTCACTTAATACGGGGAACACTGAAGCTTTCTTT.

The J gene is TRBJ2-4, the V gene TRBV28; no definite D call. The V and J ends lost 5 bases and 8 bases respectively, with 13 bases between them. CDR1 and CDR2 from the germline V gene are MDHEN and SYDVKM. The CDR3 runs 13 residues. CDR3 DNA: TGTGCCAGCAGTACTATGTCCTCACACATTCAGTACTTC. The encoded protein is CASSTMSSHIQYF. The full variable domain, its missing parts supplied by reference TRBV28 and TRBJ2-4, is DVKVTQSSRYLVKRTGEKVFLECVQDMDHENMFWYRQDPGLGLRLIYFSYDVKMKEKGDIPEGYSVSREKKERFSLILESASTNQTSMYLCASSTMSSHIQYFGAGTRLSVL.

The V call is TRBV9, the J call TRBJ2-7; perhaps TRBD2 as D (7 bases). The CDR3 extends over 14 amino acids. Germline V gene sequence: CDR1 SGDLS, CDR2 YYNGEE. The V and J ends lost 4 bases and 6 bases respectively, with 17 bases between them. Written as DNA, the CDR3 is TGTGCCAGCAGCCTTGGGGGGGGGCGTTTCGAGCAGTACTTC. Its protein is CASSLGGGRFEQYF.

This rearrangement joins TRBV5-1 to TRBJ2-2; no clear D. There are 14 residues in the CDR3. Deletions cut 2 bases from V and 2 bases from J, with 7 bases between. The germline V gene has CDR1 SGHRS and CDR2 YFSETQ. CDR3 loop: CASSFAQNTGELFF. Written as DNA, the CDR3 is TGCGCCAGCAGCTTTGCGCAAAACACCGGGGAGCTGTTTTTT.

This CDR3 reads CASSLPAEIETQYF. The CDR3 DNA follows: TGTGCCAGCAGTTTACCAGCGGAGATAGAGACCCAGTACTTC. The chain has TRBV28 and TRBJ2-5; D perhaps matches TRBD2 (5 bases). Trimming pared 2 bases from V and 4 bases from J, leaving 11 bases between. Germline CDR1 MDHEN, CDR2 SYDVKM. This CDR3 has 14 amino acids.

This clone was seen once. The CDR3 reads CASSTMDSQETQYF. The DNA for the CDR3 is TGTGCCAGTAGTACCATGGACAGTCAAGAGACCCAGTACTTC. The V gene is TRBV19, the J gene TRBJ2-5, with D possibly TRBD1 on 6 matching bases. Germline assignment: CDR1 LNHDA and CDR2 SQIVND (reference sequence). V lost 4 bases and J lost 2, with 11 bases in between. This CDR3 has 14 amino acids.

J is TRBJ1-5 and V is TRBV19; TRBD1 might be the D (6 bases). The CDR3 loop spans 14 amino acids. V was trimmed by 10 bases and J by 4 bases, leaving 17 bases between them. Per germline, CDR1 LNHDA and CDR2 SQIVND (reference sequence). The CDR3 sequence: CATNRGASNQPQHF. The CDR3 DNA reads TGTGCCACTAACCGGGGGGCTAGTAATCAGCCCCAGCATTTT.

This clone has a handful of counts. The chain combines TRBV4-1 with TRBJ1-1, with 9 nucleotides matching TRBD1. Germline lookup yields CDR1 MGHRA and CDR2 YSYEKL. This CDR3 has 15 amino acids. The V segment lost 0 bases and the J segment 4 bases; nucleotides outside the gene matches: 3. In DNA, the CDR3 is TGCGCCAGCAGCCAAGAGAGGACAGGGGCCACTGAAGCTTTCTTT. Translation gives CASSQERTGATEAFF.

This clone has a single count. The chain links TRBV7-9 to TRBJ2-1, with a tentative D call TRBD2 (6 bases). CDR3 length: 15 residues. Between the trimmed V and J ends, which lost 5 bases and 0 bases, there was a span of 11 bases. Per germline, CDR1 SEHNR and CDR2 FQNEAQ (reference sequence). In DNA form, the CDR3 reads TGTGCCAGCAGCCCATGGGGGGTCTCCTACAATGAGCAGTTCTTC. The encoded protein is CASSPWGVSYNEQFF.

DNA for the CDR3: TGTGCCACCAGTCAGGGGAGAGGAGGCTATGGCTACACCTTC. It translates to CATSQGRGGYGYTF. The chain employs TRBV15 and TRBJ1-2; TRBD1 is a possible D gene (6 bases). This CDR3 is 14 amino acids long. Germline V gene lookup returns CDR1 LNHNV and CDR2 YYDKDF (reference sequence). Trimming cost V 6 bases and J 4 bases, with 15 bases left between them.

The chain links TRBV29-1 to TRBJ1-2; the match to TRBD1 covers 9 bases. CDR1 and CDR2 (germline): SQVTM, ANQGSEA. J gave up 0 bases and V 7 bases, and 3 bases lay outside the gene matches. The CDR3 length is 13 residues. Here the CDR3 DNA reads TGCAGCGGGGGACAGGGAGCTAACTATGGCTACACCTTC. It specifies CSGGQGANYGYTF.

V and J are TRBV30 and TRBJ2-1; the D gene is possibly TRBD1 (6 bases). V was clipped by 8 bases and J by 0 bases, with 14 bases between them. Germline values: CDR1 GTSNPN, CDR2 SVGIG (reference sequence). CDR3 length equals 14 residues. DNA for the CDR3: TGTGCCGTTCGGACAGCGAGCTCCTACAATGAGCAGTTCTTC. Translation: CAVRTASSYNEQFF.